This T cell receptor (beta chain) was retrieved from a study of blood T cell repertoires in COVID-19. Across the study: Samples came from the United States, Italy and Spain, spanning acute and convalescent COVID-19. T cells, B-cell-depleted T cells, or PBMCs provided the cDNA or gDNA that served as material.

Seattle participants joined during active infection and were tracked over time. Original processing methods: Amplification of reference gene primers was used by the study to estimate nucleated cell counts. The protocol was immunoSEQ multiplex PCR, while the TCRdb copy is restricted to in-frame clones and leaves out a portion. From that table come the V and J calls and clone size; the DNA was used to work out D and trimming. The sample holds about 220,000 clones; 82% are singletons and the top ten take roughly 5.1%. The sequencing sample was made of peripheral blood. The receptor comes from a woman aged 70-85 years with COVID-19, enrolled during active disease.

The CDR3 sequence is CASTTPQGRQPQHF. CDR3 nucleotides: TGTGCCAGCACAACACCCCAGGGGCGTCAGCCCCAGCATTTT. The chain joins TRBV6-6 to TRBJ1-5; possibly TRBD1 for D (6 bases). CDR1 is MNHNY, CDR2 SVGAGI, per germline (reference sequence). The CDR3 extends over 14 amino acids. With 7 bases removed from V and 6 bases from J, the gap between germline ends came to 16 bases.